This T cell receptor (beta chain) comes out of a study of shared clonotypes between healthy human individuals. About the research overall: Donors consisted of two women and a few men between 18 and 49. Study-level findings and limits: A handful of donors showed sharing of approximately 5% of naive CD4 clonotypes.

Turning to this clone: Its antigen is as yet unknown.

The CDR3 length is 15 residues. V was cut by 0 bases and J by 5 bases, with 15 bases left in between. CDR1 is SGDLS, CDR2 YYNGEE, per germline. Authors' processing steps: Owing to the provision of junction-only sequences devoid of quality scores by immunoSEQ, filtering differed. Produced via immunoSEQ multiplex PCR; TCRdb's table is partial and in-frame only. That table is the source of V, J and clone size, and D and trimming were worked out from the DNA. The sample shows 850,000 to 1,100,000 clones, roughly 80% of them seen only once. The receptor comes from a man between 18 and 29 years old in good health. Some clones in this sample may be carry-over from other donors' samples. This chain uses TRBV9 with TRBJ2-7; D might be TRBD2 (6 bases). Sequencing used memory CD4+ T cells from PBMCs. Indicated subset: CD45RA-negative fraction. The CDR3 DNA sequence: TGTGCCAGCAGCGTAGACTGGCTAGCGCTGGACGAGCAGTACTTC. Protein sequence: CASSVDWLALDEQYF.